This record covers a single TCR beta chain. The sample originates from a study of blood T cell repertoires in COVID-19. Across the whole study: Acute-phase and convalescent COVID-19 samples originated in the United States, Italy and Spain. From T cells, B-cell-depleted T cells, or PBMCs came the material, which was cDNA or gDNA.

CDR3 length equals 15 residues. Germline CDR1 KGHSH, CDR2 LQKENI. V shed 3 bases and J shed 4 bases, with 13 bases lying between them. Source study methods: By means of reference gene primer amplification, nucleated cell counts were estimated. Method: immunoSEQ multiplex PCR; TCRdb's copy keeps in-frame clones and lacks some. That table furnishes V, J and clone size, whereas the DNA furnished D and trimming. The sample records more than 85,000 clones, roughly 90% being singletons. Seattle patients were enrolled while actively infected and followed longitudinally. Source material: peripheral blood. The source of this sequence is a human donor with COVID-19, enrolled during active disease. The donor label of this sample is uncertain. V and J are TRBV18 and TRBJ2-1, with D maybe TRBD1 (6 bases). The chain's CDR3 is CASSPMRGQYNEQFF. As DNA, the CDR3 is TGTGCCAGCTCACCGATGCGAGGACAGTACAATGAGCAGTTCTTC.